Presented here are 14 T cell receptor beta chains from one specimen sequenced in a study of OX40 agonist ivuxolimab in advanced cancers. Produced via immunoSEQ multiplex PCR; TCRdb's table is partial and in-frame only. The table records 63,000 or so clones, around 88% of them present only once. Specimen: CD4+ or CD8+ T cells sorted from blood, collected in a trial of the OX40 agonist ivuxolimab. Source of these receptors: an adult with an advanced solid tumor such as melanoma, head and neck, liver or kidney cancer.

This chain uses TRBV5-1 with TRBJ1-6; D remains unclear. V was clipped by 8 bases and J by 5 bases, with 11 bases between them. CDR1 is SGHRS, CDR2 YFSETQ, per germline. There are 13 residues in the CDR3. The CDR3 DNA reads TGCGCCAGATTTGTCACCCATAATTCACCCCTCCACTTT. It specifies CARFVTHNSPLHF.

The chain employs TRBV5-1 and TRBJ2-3, with D uncertain. V lost 1 base to trimming and J lost 2 bases, with 8 bases between them. The CDR3 has 14 amino acids. CDR1 and CDR2 (germline): SGHRS, YFSETQ. As DNA, the CDR3 is TGCGCCAGCAGCTTGATACCGTCCACAGATACGCAGTATTTT. Translated, it gives CASSLIPSTDTQYF.

V and J are TRBV7-2 and TRBJ1-2, with 7 bases lining up with TRBD1. V dropped 3 bases and J dropped 4; count of bases not matched to a gene: 5. The CDR3 runs 14 residues. CDR1 is SGHTA and CDR2 is FQGNSA in the germline V gene. CDR3 residues: CASSFRGLSYGYTF. The CDR3 coding sequence is TGTGCCAGCAGCTTTAGGGGGCTCAGCTATGGCTACACCTTC.

This chain links TRBV30 with TRBJ1-6; D not resolved. CDR3 size: 12 residues. With 7 bases removed from V and 8 bases from J, the gap between germline ends came to 12 bases. Germline CDR1 and CDR2: GTSNPN and SVGIG (reference sequence). This CDR3 is CAYRAWDSPLHF. CDR3 nucleotides: TGTGCCTACCGGGCCTGGGATTCACCCCTCCACTTT.

This sequence joins TRBV7-2 and TRBJ1-1; a possible D gene is TRBD1 (6 bases). The CDR3 runs to 13 residues. Between the trimmed V and J ends, which lost 5 bases and 5 bases, there was a span of 12 bases. Germline V gives CDR1 SGHTA, CDR2 FQGNSA. CDR3 nucleotide sequence: TGTGCCAGCAGCCCCCAGACAGGAACTGAAGCTTTCTTT. Its translation is CASSPQTGTEAFF.

This chain joins TRBV4-3 and TRBJ2-7; 10 nucleotides match TRBD1. The CDR3 has 11 residues. Looked up from germline, CDR1 is LGHNA and CDR2 is YSLEER. DNA of the CDR3: TGCGCCAGCAGCCAAGTGCGGACAGGGGGAGTC. Its translation: CASSQVRTGGV.

The chain recombines TRBV9 with TRBJ1-1; D is unresolved. V lost 0 bases and J 0 bases, leaving 12 bases between the germline ends. Germline V gene lookup returns CDR1 SGDLS and CDR2 YYNGEE. This CDR3 region has 16 residues. The CDR3 here is CASSVEGGLMNTEAFF. In DNA form, the CDR3 reads TGTGCCAGCAGCGTAGAGGGTGGTCTAATGAACACTGAAGCTTTCTTT.

The chain is built from TRBV9 and TRBJ2-6; D tentatively reads TRBD1 or TRBD2 (5 bases each). Germline CDR1 is SGDLS and CDR2 is YYNGEE. V lost 2 bases and J 6 bases, leaving 12 bases between the germline ends. This CDR3 is built from 15 residues. CDR3 region: CASSVQGAAANVLTF. CDR3 coding DNA: TGTGCCAGCAGCGTGCAGGGAGCCGCGGCCAACGTCCTGACTTTC.

V is TRBV7-9 and J is TRBJ2-1; 8 bases line up with TRBD1. This CDR3 has 13 amino acids. V was pared by 5 bases and J by 7 bases, with 4 bases of the junction left unmatched. The germline V gene has CDR1 SEHNR and CDR2 FQNEAQ (reference sequence). DNA of the CDR3: TGTGCCAGCAGCCGGACAGGGTTTAATGAGCAGTTCTTC. Residues: CASSRTGFNEQFF.

The chain has TRBV4-1 and TRBJ1-4, with TRBD1 identical over 9 bases. This CDR3 has 15 residues. Germline V CDR1 and CDR2: MGHRA, YSYEKL. V shed 4 bases, J shed 5 bases, and the junction held 5 bases outside the gene matches. The CDR3 sequence is CASSRYGTGNEKLFF. The CDR3 DNA reads as TGCGCCAGCAGCCGATACGGGACAGGGAATGAAAAACTGTTTTTT.

The chain carries TRBV5-4 and TRBJ1-1, with D uncertain. Germline V gene data show CDR1 as SGHNT and CDR2 as YYREEE (reference sequence). Deletions cut 0 bases from V and 0 bases from J, with 3 bases between. The CDR3 sequence is 13 residues long. The CDR3: CASSLEVNTEAFF. CDR3 coding DNA: TGTGCCAGCAGCTTGGAAGTGAACACTGAAGCTTTCTTT. Based on the CDR3 plus reference TRBV5-4 and TRBJ1-1, the full variable domain is ETGVTQSPTHLIKTRGQQVTLRCSSQSGHNTVSWYQQALGQGPQFIFQYYREEENGRGNFPPRFSGLQFPNYSSELNVNALELDDSALYLCASSLEVNTEAFFGQGTRLTVV.

CDR3 sequence: CASSFKGAAGYGYTF. The CDR3 DNA is TGTGCCAGCAGCTTCAAGGGGGCGGCTGGCTATGGCTACACCTTC. The chain carries TRBV5-4 and TRBJ1-2, with TRBD1 identical over 7 bases. V lost 2 bases and J lost 4; bases outside the gene matches: 8. This CDR3 is 15 amino acids long. Germline V gene sequence: CDR1 SGHNT, CDR2 YYREEE (reference sequence).

This clone was counted a single time. V gene TRBV18 combines with J gene TRBJ2-5, with 10 bases fitting TRBD1. This CDR3 region has 16 residues. Germline V gene lookup returns CDR1 KGHSH and CDR2 LQKENI. The V and J ends lost 2 bases and 5 bases, in that order; junction bases with no gene match: 8. The CDR3 DNA follows: TGTGCCAGCTCACCATTAGGTTCGACAGGGGGCGAGACCCAGTACTTC. It is translated as CASSPLGSTGGETQYF.

V and J are TRBV28 and TRBJ1-4; TRBD1 matches 8 bases. This CDR3 region has 15 residues. The V gene end was trimmed by 4 bases and the J gene end by 8 bases; junction bases not matched to a gene: 9. Germline loops: CDR1 MDHEN, CDR2 SYDVKM. CDR3 nucleotide sequence: TGTGCCAGCAGTTATTCGCAGGGGGCGAGGGAAAAACTGTTTTTT. It is translated as CASSYSQGAREKLFF.